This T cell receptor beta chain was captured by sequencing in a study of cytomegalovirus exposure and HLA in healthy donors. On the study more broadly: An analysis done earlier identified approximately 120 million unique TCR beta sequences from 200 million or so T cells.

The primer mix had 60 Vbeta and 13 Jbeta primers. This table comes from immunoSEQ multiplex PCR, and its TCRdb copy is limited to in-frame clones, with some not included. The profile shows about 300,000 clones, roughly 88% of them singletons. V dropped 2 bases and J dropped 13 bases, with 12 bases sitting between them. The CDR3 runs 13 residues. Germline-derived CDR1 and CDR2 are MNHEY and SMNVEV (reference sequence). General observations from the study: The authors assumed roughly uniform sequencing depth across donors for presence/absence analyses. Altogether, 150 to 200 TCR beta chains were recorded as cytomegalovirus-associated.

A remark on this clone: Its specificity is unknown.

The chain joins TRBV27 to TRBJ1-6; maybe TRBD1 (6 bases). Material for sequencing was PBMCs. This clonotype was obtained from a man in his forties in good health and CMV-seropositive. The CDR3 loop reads CASSLGQLSPLHF. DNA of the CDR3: TGTGCCAGCAGTTTAGGACAGCTTTCTCCCCTCCACTTT.